These 13 T cell receptor beta chains originate from one sample sequenced in a study of T cells after yellow fever vaccination. TCRdb independently ran MiXCR on the 5' RACE reads; one entry per CDR3 protein. Of a few hundred thousand distinct CDR3 sequences listed, around a sixth are singletons. Sequencing was performed on PBMCs, taken less than 6 days after the first yellow fever vaccination. These receptors all stem from a man younger than 35 who received the YFV17D yellow fever vaccine.

Only a few counts were recorded for this clonotype. The CDR3 loop is CASSRSQETQYF. The CDR3 region has the DNA TGTGCCAGCAGCAGAAGCCAAGAGACCCAGTACTTC. The chain carries TRBV7-2 and TRBJ2-5; no clear D gene. V was pared by 5 bases and J by 1 base, with 5 bases between. The CDR3 totals 12 residues. Looked up from germline, CDR1 is SGHTA and CDR2 is FQGNSA.

This clonotype was picked up a small number of times. The chain has TRBV28 and TRBJ2-5; 8 bases are a match to TRBD2. J lost 4 bases, V lost 6 bases, and 10 bases had no gene match. CDR1 is MDHEN and CDR2 is SYDVKM in the germline V gene. The CDR3 is made up of 15 amino acids. The CDR3 nucleotides read TGTGCCAGCAGGGGGCGGGGGGCCGTGTCAGAGACCCAGTACTTC. It encodes CASRGRGAVSETQYF.

This clonotype appeared a few times. This chain connects TRBV7-9 to TRBJ2-1; possibly TRBD2 for D (5 bases). The CDR3 has 14 residues. Trimming removed 4 bases at V and 7 bases at J, with 14 bases between. CDR1 SEHNR and CDR2 FQNEAQ come from the germline V gene (reference sequence). The CDR3 DNA reads as TGTGCCAGCAGCTCCGCTAGCCGGGTAAATGAGCAGTTCTTC. Amino acid sequence: CASSSASRVNEQFF.

This clonotype was observed a handful of times. The genes are TRBV29-1 and TRBJ1-2, with 8 positions matching TRBD1. This CDR3 has 15 residues. After removal of 4 bases from V and 4 bases from J, the junction contained 11 bases not matched to a gene. Germline CDR1 is SQVTM and CDR2 is ANQGSEA. CDR3 sequence: CSVGVPQGASYGYTF. CDR3 coding DNA: TGCAGCGTTGGAGTCCCTCAGGGGGCGAGCTATGGCTACACCTTC.

The V gene is TRBV6-7, the J gene TRBJ1-2, with 12 nucleotides matching TRBD1. TRBV6-7 is labeled an ORF, and its function is uncertain. V lost 4 bases and J lost 7; bases outside the gene matches: 7. The CDR3 contains 15 residues. The CDR3, as DNA: TGTGCCAGCAGTTGCCCGGGACAGGGGGCCTGTGGCTACACCTTC. It yields the protein CASSCPGQGACGYTF.

This chain uses TRBV11-3 with TRBJ2-1; 12 nucleotides match TRBD2. The germline V gene has CDR1 SGHNT and CDR2 YENEEA. V dropped 5 bases and J dropped 5; count of bases not matched to a gene: 7. CDR3 length: 16 amino acids. CDR3 nucleotides: TGTGCCAGCAGCCCCCGGACTAGCGGGGCCCACAATGAGCAGTTCTTC. This encodes CASSPRTSGAHNEQFF.

This clonotype turned up a few times. The J gene is TRBJ2-3, the V gene TRBV19, with D possibly being TRBD2 (5 bases). CDR3 length: 17 residues. Germline CDR1 is LNHDA and CDR2 is SQIVND (reference sequence). The V gene lost 2 bases and the J gene lost 2 bases, with 17 bases spanning the gap. CDR3 bases: TGTGCCAGTAGTATAATCCATTGGAAGGACTTCACAGATACGCAGTATTTT. Residues: CASSIIHWKDFTDTQYF.

The chain uses TRBV4-2 and TRBJ2-3; D tentatively fits TRBD1 or TRBD2 (6 bases each). CDR1 is LGHNA, CDR2 YNFKEQ, per germline. Deletions cut 1 base from V and 0 bases from J, with 14 bases between. The CDR3 loop spans 17 amino acids. In DNA, the CDR3 is TGTGCCAGCAGCCAAGGTGGGGGCGGGGAAAGCACAGATACGCAGTATTTT. The encoded protein is CASSQGGGGESTDTQYF.

This clonotype has ten or more counts. The V and J genes are TRBV5-1 and TRBJ2-5; D not certain. V was trimmed by 0 bases and J by 5 bases, leaving 5 bases between them. CDR3 length: 12 amino acids. The germline CDR1 and CDR2 sequences are SGHRS and YFSETQ. The CDR3 coding sequence is TGCGCCAGCAGCTTGGGGAAGGAGACCCAGTACTTC. It yields the protein CASSLGKETQYF.

V is TRBV5-1 and J is TRBJ2-1, with D tentatively TRBD1 or TRBD2 (5 bases each). V gave up 3 bases and J gave up 4 bases, with 14 bases separating them. Germline-derived CDR1 and CDR2 are SGHRS and YFSETQ. The CDR3 sequence is 15 residues long. The CDR3 here is CASSSGTVEYNEQFF. CDR3 in DNA: TGCGCCAGCAGCTCAGGGACGGTTGAATACAATGAGCAGTTCTTC. The entire variable domain, with the rest obtained from reference TRBV5-1 and TRBJ2-1, is as follows: KAGVTQTPRYLIKTRGQQVTLSCSPISGHRSVSWYQQTPGQGLQFLFEYFSETQRNKGNFPGRFSGRQFSNSRSEMNVSTLELGDSALYLCASSSGTVEYNEQFFGPGTRLTVL.

This clonotype was counted between two and nine times. The gene calls are TRBV21-1 and TRBJ2-5; the table names TRBD2, a call not compared with the DNA. TRBV21-1 is labeled a pseudogene. This CDR3 has 17 residues. CDR3 nucleotides: TGTGCCAGCAGCCAACGGACTAGCGGGGCTCTCCAAGAGACCCAGTACTTC. Translating it yields CASSQRTSGALQETQYF.

The chain carries TRBV7-2 and TRBJ1-5; tentatively, D is TRBD1 (6 bases). Germline V lookup: CDR1 SGHTA, CDR2 FQGNSA. CDR3 length: 14 amino acids. V lost 4 bases, J lost 6 bases, and 13 bases lay in between. CDR3 residues: CASSSLRGVQPQHF. Written as DNA, the CDR3 is TGTGCCAGCAGCTCCTTGAGGGGGGTTCAGCCCCAGCATTTT. Based on the CDR3 plus reference TRBV7-2 and TRBJ1-5, the full variable domain is GAGVSQSPSNKVTEKGKDVELRCDPISGHTALYWYRQSLGQGLEFLIYFQGNSAPDKSGLPSDRFSAERTGGSVSTLTIQRTQQEDSAVYLCASSSLRGVQPQHFGDGTRLSIL.

This sequence joins TRBV7-2 and TRBJ2-5, with a tentative D call TRBD2 (6 bases). V shed 7 bases and J shed 5 bases, with 14 bases lying between them. This CDR3 has 13 amino acids. Germline-derived CDR1 and CDR2 are SGHTA and FQGNSA. Written as DNA, the CDR3 is TGTGCCAGCACACAGCGGGCTGACGAGACCCAGTACTTC. This gives the protein CASTQRADETQYF.